This T cell receptor (beta chain) derives from a study of blood T cell repertoires in COVID-19. Study-level background: T cells, B-cell-depleted T cells, or PBMCs supplied cDNA or gDNA.

Germline V gene data show CDR1 as SGHRS and CDR2 as YFSETQ. Trimming pared 4 bases from V and 3 bases from J, leaving 13 bases between. The CDR3 has 14 amino acids. As originally analysed: Counts of nucleated cells, estimated from reference gene primer amplification, were obtained. Repertoires were generated with immunoSEQ multiplex PCR, while TCRdb's copy carries only in-frame clones and drops some. The D gene and trimming were derived from the DNA, and the V and J assignments and clone size from that table. The sample carries tens of thousands of clones, 80% to 90% recorded once. Sequences were obtained from peripheral blood. This receptor was taken from a woman in her sixties or seventies with acute or convalescent COVID-19. The chain carries TRBV5-1 and TRBJ1-1, with a weak D call TRBD1 (6 bases). The CDR3: CASSPQGSDTEAFF. The CDR3 DNA sequence: TGCGCCAGCAGCCCACAGGGATCGGACACTGAAGCTTTCTTT.